This is a list of T cell receptor beta chains from one sample in a study of T cells in Graves' hyperthyroidism and ophthalmopathy. TCRdb called the multiplex PCR reads again in MiXCR, with one record for every CDR3 protein. The sample includes around 420,000 distinct CDR3 sequences, approximately 14% seen only once; the top ten take approximately 7.5%. Sequences were obtained from blood. The receptors stem from a young woman with Graves' hyperthyroidism. CDR3s include the opening cysteine and the closing phenylalanine or tryptophan. A D gene is named only where the DNA matches it firmly. Clone size is stated in some rows and not others, as once, few, many or a class when expanded.

TRBJ1-5 | NA | TRBV30 | many | CAWSGGSGTYQPQHF | TGTGCCTGGAGTGGTGGGTCAGGGACTTATCAGCCCCAGCATTTT
TRBJ2-3 | TRBD1 | TRBV12-3/TRBV12-4 | many | CASGTGTGFTDTQYF | TGTGCCAGCGGGACCGGGACAGGGTTCACAGATACGCAGTATTTT
TRBJ2-1 | NA | TRBV12-3/TRBV12-4 | NA | CAEADSYNEQFF | TGTGCCGAAGCAGATAGCTACAATGAGCAGTTCTTC
TRBJ2-3 | TRBD2 | TRBV7-2 | NA | CASRTSIADTQYF | TGTGCCAGCCGGACTAGCATCGCAGATACGCAGTATTTT
TRBJ2-3 | NA | TRBV30 | many | CAWSERPRADTQYF | TGTGCCTGGAGCGAAAGGCCCCGCGCAGATACGCAGTATTTT
TRBJ1-3 | TRBD1 | TRBV12-3/TRBV12-4 | many | CASSLSQGGFEAGNTIYF | TGTGCCAGCAGTTTATCTCAGGGGGGGTTTGAGGCCGGAAACACCATATATTTT
TRBJ1-6 | TRBD1 | TRBV5-1 | NA | CASSWGTGEDSPLHF | TGCGCCAGCAGCTGGGGGACAGGGGAGGATTCACCCCTCCACTTT
TRBJ2-3 | TRBD2 | TRBV18 | few | CASSLGTSGPYYTDTQYF | TGTGCCAGCTCACTGGGGACTAGCGGGCCCTACTACACAGATACGCAGTATTTT
TRBJ2-2 | TRBD2 | TRBV20-1 | NA | CSASGSSGRLGYTGELFF | TGCAGTGCTAGTGGGTCTAGCGGGAGGCTGGGCTACACCGGGGAGCTGTTTTTT
TRBJ2-3 | TRBD2 | TRBV20-1 | many | CSAPGRGSDTQYF | TGCAGTGCACCCGGGCGGGGGTCGGATACGCAGTATTTT
TRBJ2-7 | TRBD2 | TRBV7-2 | many | CASSPSGTNYEQYF | TGTGCCAGCAGCCCCTCCGGGACTAACTACGAGCAGTACTTC
TRBJ1-1 | NA | TRBV5-1 | many | CASSLGQGKDTEAFF | TGCGCCAGCAGCTTGGGGCAGGGAAAGGACACTGAAGCTTTCTTT
TRBJ1-2 | TRBD1 | TRBV7-9 | many | CASSGDRGPNYGYTF | TGTGCCAGCAGTGGAGACAGGGGTCCGAACTATGGCTACACCTTC
TRBJ1-4 | NA | TRBV6-1 | many | CASSYTASTNEKLFF | TGTGCCAGCAGTTACACCGCCTCAACTAATGAAAAACTGTTTTTT
TRBJ2-4 | NA | TRBV5-1 | many | CASSLGTDTLAKNIQYF | TGCGCCAGCAGCTTGGGGACAGATACTTTAGCCAAAAACATTCAGTACTTC